This T cell receptor beta chain originates from a study of T-cell memory formation after mild COVID-19. Germline V gene sequence: CDR1 MNHNY, CDR2 SVGAGI (reference sequence). The CDR3 is 15 amino acids. Trimming left V 7 bases short and J 4 bases short, with 19 bases between. 5'RACE, which relied on constant-segment primers, yielded TCR alpha and TCR beta cDNA libraries carrying sample barcodes and UMIs. Each CDR3 protein is one row after TCRdb ran MiXCR on the 5' RACE reads. The sample lists approximately 89,000 distinct CDR3 sequences, roughly 13% occurring once. The origin of this receptor is a man between 18 and 29 years old who had mild COVID-19 (a few samples of this study predate the infection). Cell type and time point are not known. Sample: PBMCs or a T cell subset sorted from them (not recorded which). The rearrangement uses TRBV6-6 and TRBJ1-2, with D perhaps TRBD1 (6 bases). CDR3 sequence: CASTPRGGGLYGYTF. The CDR3 coding sequence is TGTGCCAGCACCCCACGAGGGGGGGGCCTCTATGGCTACACCTTC.